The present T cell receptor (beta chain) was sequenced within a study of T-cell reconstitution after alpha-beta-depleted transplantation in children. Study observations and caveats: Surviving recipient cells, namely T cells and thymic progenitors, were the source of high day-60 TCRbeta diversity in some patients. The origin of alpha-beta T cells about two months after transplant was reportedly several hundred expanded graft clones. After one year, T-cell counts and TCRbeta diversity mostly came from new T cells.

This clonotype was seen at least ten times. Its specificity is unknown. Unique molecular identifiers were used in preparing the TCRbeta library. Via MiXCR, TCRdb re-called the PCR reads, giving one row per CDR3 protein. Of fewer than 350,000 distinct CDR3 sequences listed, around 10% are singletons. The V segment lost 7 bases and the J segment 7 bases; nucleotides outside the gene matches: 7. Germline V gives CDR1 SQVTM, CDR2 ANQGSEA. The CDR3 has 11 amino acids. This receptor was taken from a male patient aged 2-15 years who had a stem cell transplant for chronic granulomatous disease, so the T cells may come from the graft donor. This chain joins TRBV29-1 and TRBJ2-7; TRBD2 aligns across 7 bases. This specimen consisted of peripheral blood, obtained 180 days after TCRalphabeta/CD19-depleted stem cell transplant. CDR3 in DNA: TGCAGCGGCGAGCGGGGAGGAGAGCAGTACTTC. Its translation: CSGERGGEQYF.